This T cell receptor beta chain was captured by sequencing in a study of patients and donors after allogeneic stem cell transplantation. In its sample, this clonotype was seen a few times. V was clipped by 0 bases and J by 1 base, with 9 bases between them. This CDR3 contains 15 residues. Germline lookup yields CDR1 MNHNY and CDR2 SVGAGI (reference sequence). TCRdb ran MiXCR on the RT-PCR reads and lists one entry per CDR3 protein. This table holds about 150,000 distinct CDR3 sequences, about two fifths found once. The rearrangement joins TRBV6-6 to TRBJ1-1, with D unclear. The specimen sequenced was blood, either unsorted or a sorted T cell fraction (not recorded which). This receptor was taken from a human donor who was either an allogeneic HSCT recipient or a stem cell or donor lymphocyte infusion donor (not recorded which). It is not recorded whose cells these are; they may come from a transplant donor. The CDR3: CASSYSGGENTEAFF. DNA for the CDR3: TGTGCCAGCAGTTACTCCGGAGGTGAGAACACTGAAGCTTTCTTT.